The present entry profiles one T cell receptor (beta chain) with its context. The sample originates from a study of blood T cell repertoires in COVID-19. Overall study: Researchers got acute and convalescent COVID-19 samples from the United States, Italy and Spain. T cells, B-cell-depleted T cells, or PBMCs supplied cDNA or gDNA.

A Seattle source enrolled patients during active infection and followed them longitudinally. Original processing notes: The authors estimated nucleated cell counts from reference gene primer amplification. Data came from immunoSEQ multiplex PCR; TCRdb stores just in-frame clones and leaves some out. V and J calls and clone size are given by that table; D and trimming were obtained from the DNA. Of more than 100,000 clones detected, 90% appear once; the ten largest clones hold around 4%. The CDR3 has 17 amino acids. V lost 1 base and J lost 7, with 23 bases in between. The germline CDR1 and CDR2 sequences are SEHNR and FQNEAQ (reference sequence).

The chain uses TRBV7-9 and TRBJ2-7, with TRBD2 as a possible D gene (6 bases). This TCR was sampled from an older woman with COVID-19, enrolled during active disease. The sequencing sample was made of peripheral blood. The chain's CDR3 is CASSLVNRAKTGGEQYF. CDR3 coding DNA: TGTGCCAGCAGCTTAGTGAATAGGGCTAAGACCGGAGGGGAGCAGTACTTC.